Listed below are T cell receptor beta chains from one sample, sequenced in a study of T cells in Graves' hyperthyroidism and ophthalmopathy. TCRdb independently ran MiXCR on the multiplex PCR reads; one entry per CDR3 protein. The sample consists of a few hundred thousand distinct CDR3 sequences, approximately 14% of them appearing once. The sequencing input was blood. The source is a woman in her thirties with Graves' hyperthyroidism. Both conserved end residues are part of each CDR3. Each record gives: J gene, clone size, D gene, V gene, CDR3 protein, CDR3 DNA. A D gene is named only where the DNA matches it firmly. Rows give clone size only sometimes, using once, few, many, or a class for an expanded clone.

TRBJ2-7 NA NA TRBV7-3 CASSLINGLNEQYF TGTGCCAGCAGCTTAATCAACGGACTCAACGAGCAGTACTTC
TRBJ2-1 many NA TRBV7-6 CASSLIVGYDNEQFF TGTGCCAGCAGCTTAATCGTGGGCTACGACAATGAGCAGTTCTTC
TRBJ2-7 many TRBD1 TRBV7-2 CASSTGQGAYEQYF TGTGCCAGCAGCACAGGACAGGGAGCCTACGAGCAGTACTTC
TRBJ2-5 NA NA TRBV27 CASSSHLQETQYF TGTGCCAGCAGTTCCCACCTCCAAGAGACCCAGTACTTC
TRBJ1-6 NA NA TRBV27 CASNSYSGSYNSPLHF TGTGCCTCCAACAGTTATAGCGGCTCCTATAATTCACCCCTCCACTTT
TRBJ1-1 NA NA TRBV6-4 CASSASTANTEAFF TGTGCCAGCAGTGCTTCGACAGCGAACACTGAAGCTTTCTTT
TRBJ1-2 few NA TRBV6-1 CASSSDRTLLYGYTF TGTGCCAGCAGCTCAGACAGAACCCTGCTCTATGGCTACACCTTC
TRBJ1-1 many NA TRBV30 CAWSRRSDTEAFF TGTGCCTGGAGTCGTCGTTCGGACACTGAAGCTTTCTTT
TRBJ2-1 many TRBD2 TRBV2 CATLAVSSYNEQFF TGTGCCACACTAGCGGTAAGCTCCTACAATGAGCAGTTCTTC
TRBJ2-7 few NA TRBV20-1 CSARRGRLRMLVSYEQYF TGCAGTGCTAGACGTGGACGTCTGAGAATGCTGGTCTCCTACGAGCAGTACTTC
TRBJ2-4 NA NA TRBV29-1 CSAGTLAKNIQYF TGCAGCGCCGGGACACTAGCCAAAAACATTCAGTACTTC
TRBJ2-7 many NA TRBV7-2 CASSLMVAVSYEQYF TGTGCCAGCAGCTTAATGGTGGCGGTCTCCTACGAGCAGTACTTC
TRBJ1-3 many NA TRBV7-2 CASSLSGAGDTIYF TGTGCCAGCAGCTTATCAGGGGCGGGAGACACCATATATTTT
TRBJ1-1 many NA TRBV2 CASFYSANTEAFF TGTGCCAGCTTTTACAGCGCGAACACTGAAGCTTTCTTT
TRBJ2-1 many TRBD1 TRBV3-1 CASSPRQGDGNEQFF TGTGCCAGCAGCCCAAGACAGGGAGATGGCAATGAGCAGTTCTTC
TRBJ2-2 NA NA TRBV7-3 CASSLLLGELFF TGTGCCAGCAGCTTACTTTTGGGGGAGCTGTTTTTT